These T cell receptor beta chains were read from a single sample in a study of Ad26.COV2.S vaccination and SARS-CoV-2 variants. The data were produced by immunoSEQ multiplex PCR, yet TCRdb's version contains in-frame clones alone and is incomplete. Of 350,000 to 500,000 clones in the sample, approximately 90% were seen once. The sequencing here drew on peripheral blood, taken in a trial of Ad26.COV2.S vaccine versus placebo. Receptors were obtained from a person aged 18 to 59 who received the Ad26.COV2.S COVID-19 vaccine or a placebo. Both conserved end residues are part of each CDR3. Fields, in order: J gene, clone size, V gene, D gene, CDR3 DNA, CDR3 protein. A D gene is named only where the DNA matches it firmly. Part of the rows lack a size; the others show once, few, many or a class for expanded clones.

J gene: TRBJ2-3
clone size: NA
V gene: TRBV10-3
D gene: NA
CDR3 DNA: TGTGCCATCAGCACCTTGCAGTTCCCTAGCACAGATACGCAGTATTTT
CDR3 protein: CAISTLQFPSTDTQYF

J gene: TRBJ1-1
clone size: NA
V gene: TRBV10-3
D gene: NA
CDR3 DNA: TGTGCCATCTCAGAGTCCTGGAACACTGAAGCTTTCTTT
CDR3 protein: CAISESWNTEAFF

J gene: TRBJ2-1
clone size: NA
V gene: TRBV12-3/TRBV12-4
D gene: NA
CDR3 DNA: TGTGCCAGCAGAGGACAACACGCCCTTGGGCAGTTCTTC
CDR3 protein: CASRGQHALGQFF

J gene: TRBJ1-1
clone size: once
V gene: TRBV18
D gene: NA
CDR3 DNA: TGTGCCAGCTCACCTAGAAGGAACACTGAAGCTTTCTTT
CDR3 protein: CASSPRRNTEAFF

J gene: TRBJ2-1
clone size: once
V gene: TRBV5-1
D gene: TRBD2
CDR3 DNA: TGCGCCAGCAGCCCGACTAGCGGGAGTGAAAATGAGCAGTTCTTC
CDR3 protein: CASSPTSGSENEQFF

J gene: TRBJ1-5
clone size: NA
V gene: TRBV7-2
D gene: NA
CDR3 DNA: TGTGCCAGCAGCTTATTGGCAGGGGATCAGCCCCAGCATTTT
CDR3 protein: CASSLLAGDQPQHF

J gene: TRBJ2-5
clone size: NA
V gene: TRBV29-1
D gene: TRBD1
CDR3 DNA: TGCAGCGTACTAGGGACAGCAGGGAAAGAGACCCAGTACTTC
CDR3 protein: CSVLGTAGKETQYF

J gene: TRBJ2-7
clone size: once
V gene: TRBV6-1
D gene: NA
CDR3 DNA: TGTGCCAGCAGTGAAGCGTTGGAGGGTTCCTACGAGCAGTACTTC
CDR3 protein: CASSEALEGSYEQYF

J gene: TRBJ1-1
clone size: NA
V gene: TRBV4-1
D gene: TRBD1
CDR3 DNA: TGCGCCAGCAGCCAAGGGGACAGGGGTCAACATAGACACACTGAAGCTTTCTTT
CDR3 protein: CASSQGDRGQHRHTEAFF

J gene: TRBJ1-5
clone size: once
V gene: TRBV7-8
D gene: TRBD1
CDR3 DNA: TGTGCCAGCAGCTCTGACAGGGGAAGGGATCAGCCCCAGCATTTT
CDR3 protein: CASSSDRGRDQPQHF

J gene: TRBJ2-1
clone size: NA
V gene: TRBV7-2
D gene: TRBD1
CDR3 DNA: TGTGCCAGCAGCCACAGGGGGATAATATCTCACAATGAGCAGTTCTTC
CDR3 protein: CASSHRGIISHNEQFF

J gene: TRBJ1-4
clone size: NA
V gene: TRBV18
D gene: TRBD1
CDR3 DNA: TGTGCCAGCTCAAAGGGACAGGGAACTAATGAAAAACTGTTTTTT
CDR3 protein: CASSKGQGTNEKLFF

J gene: TRBJ1-2
clone size: NA
V gene: TRBV29-1
D gene: TRBD1
CDR3 DNA: TGCAGCGTTACCGGGACAGGGCCCTCTAACTATGGCTACACCTTC
CDR3 protein: CSVTGTGPSNYGYTF

J gene: TRBJ2-1
clone size: once
V gene: TRBV2
D gene: TRBD2
CDR3 DNA: TGTGCCAGCAGTCCGCCTAGCGGGAGGCGGAATGAGCAGTTCTTC
CDR3 protein: CASSPPSGRRNEQFF

J gene: TRBJ1-4
clone size: NA
V gene: TRBV15
D gene: NA
CDR3 DNA: TGTGCCACCAGCAGAGATCGGGCGGCAACTAATGAAAAACTGTTTTTT
CDR3 protein: CATSRDRAATNEKLFF

J gene: TRBJ2-1
clone size: NA
V gene: TRBV12-2
D gene: NA
CDR3 DNA: TGTGCAAGTCGCCCGAACTATAGCGGGAGAGCGGAATATGAGCAGTTCTTC
CDR3 protein: CASRPNYSGRAEYEQFF

J gene: TRBJ2-2
clone size: NA
V gene: TRBV18
D gene: NA
CDR3 DNA: TGTGCCAGCTCACAAGCGACAGGCCGCACCGGGGAGCTGTTTTTT
CDR3 protein: CASSQATGRTGELFF

J gene: TRBJ1-4
clone size: NA
V gene: TRBV30
D gene: TRBD1
CDR3 DNA: TGTGCCTGGAGGGACAGGGGAGGTTTTGGTGAAAAACTGTTTTTT
CDR3 protein: CAWRDRGGFGEKLFF

J gene: TRBJ1-2
clone size: once
V gene: TRBV2
D gene: NA
CDR3 DNA: TGTGCCAGCAGATCAGGGTGGACGGACTATGGCTACACCTTC
CDR3 protein: CASRSGWTDYGYTF

J gene: TRBJ1-1
clone size: NA
V gene: TRBV29-1
D gene: NA
CDR3 DNA: TGCAGCGTTGAGCACACTGAAGCTTTCTTT
CDR3 protein: CSVEHTEAFF

J gene: TRBJ1-2
clone size: NA
V gene: TRBV5-1
D gene: TRBD1
CDR3 DNA: TGCGCCAGCAGCGCGGGACAGGGATCGGGGGGCTACACCTTC
CDR3 protein: CASSAGQGSGGYTF

J gene: TRBJ1-2
clone size: NA
V gene: TRBV5-5
D gene: TRBD1
CDR3 DNA: TGTGCCAGCAGCCAGGGACAGCTTAACTATGGCTACACCTTC
CDR3 protein: CASSQGQLNYGYTF

J gene: TRBJ1-1
clone size: NA
V gene: TRBV4-2
D gene: TRBD1
CDR3 DNA: TGTGCCAGCAGCCATGGGACAGGGAACACTGAAGCTTTCTTT
CDR3 protein: CASSHGTGNTEAFF

J gene: TRBJ1-5
clone size: NA
V gene: TRBV25-1
D gene: NA
CDR3 DNA: TGTGCCAGCAGTGATGCGGGCGGGAATCAGCCCCAGCATTTT
CDR3 protein: CASSDAGGNQPQHF

J gene: TRBJ2-6
clone size: NA
V gene: TRBV6-4
D gene: NA
CDR3 DNA: TGTGCCAGCAGTGACATCTCTGGGGCCAACGTCCTGACTTTC
CDR3 protein: CASSDISGANVLTF

J gene: TRBJ2-1
clone size: NA
V gene: TRBV19
D gene: TRBD2
CDR3 DNA: TGTGCCAGTAGTATGGTAGCGGGAGGGAACAATGAGCAGTTCTTC
CDR3 protein: CASSMVAGGNNEQFF

J gene: TRBJ2-1
clone size: NA
V gene: TRBV12-3/TRBV12-4
D gene: NA
CDR3 DNA: TGTGCCAGCCAGAACACGGGGGGCGATGAGCAGTTCTTC
CDR3 protein: CASQNTGGDEQFF

J gene: TRBJ2-7
clone size: NA
V gene: TRBV5-1
D gene: NA
CDR3 DNA: TGCGCCAGCAGCTCCGTAGGGACATCTCACTACGAGCAGTACTTC
CDR3 protein: CASSSVGTSHYEQYF

J gene: TRBJ2-5
clone size: NA
V gene: TRBV5-1
D gene: NA
CDR3 DNA: TGCGCCAGCAGCCCGAGGGGGAGTCCAGAGACCCAGTACTTC
CDR3 protein: CASSPRGSPETQYF

J gene: TRBJ2-3
clone size: NA
V gene: TRBV30
D gene: TRBD1
CDR3 DNA: TGTGCCTGGAGCGTAGGGACAGGGGGCCCAGATACGCAGTATTTT
CDR3 protein: CAWSVGTGGPDTQYF

J gene: TRBJ2-3
clone size: NA
V gene: TRBV5-1
D gene: TRBD1
CDR3 DNA: TGCGCCAGCAGGCCGGGACAGGGGAGCACAGATACGCAGTATTTT
CDR3 protein: CASRPGQGSTDTQYF

J gene: TRBJ1-6
clone size: NA
V gene: TRBV24-1
D gene: NA
CDR3 DNA: TGTGCCACCAGTGTTGGGTGGAATTCACCCCTCCACTTT
CDR3 protein: CATSVGWNSPLHF

J gene: TRBJ1-1
clone size: NA
V gene: TRBV7-2
D gene: TRBD1
CDR3 DNA: TGTGCCAGCAGTGATAGGGACAGCCTGAACACTGAAGCTTTCTTT
CDR3 protein: CASSDRDSLNTEAFF

J gene: TRBJ2-1
clone size: NA
V gene: TRBV9
D gene: NA
CDR3 DNA: TGTGCCAGCAGCGTAGGTGAGACAAATGAGCAGTTCTTC
CDR3 protein: CASSVGETNEQFF

J gene: TRBJ2-1
clone size: NA
V gene: TRBV15
D gene: TRBD1
CDR3 DNA: TGTGCCACCAGCAGAAGACAGGGTTCCGATGAGCAGTTCTTC
CDR3 protein: CATSRRQGSDEQFF

J gene: TRBJ2-2
clone size: NA
V gene: TRBV2
D gene: NA
CDR3 DNA: TGTGCCAGCAGTTTGGACCTACACCGGGAGCTGTTTTTT
CDR3 protein: CASSLDLHRELFF

J gene: TRBJ2-1
clone size: once
V gene: TRBV6-5
D gene: TRBD2
CDR3 DNA: TGTGCCAGCAGCTTTAGCGGGAGGCACTACAATGAGCAGTTCTTC
CDR3 protein: CASSFSGRHYNEQFF

J gene: TRBJ2-2
clone size: NA
V gene: TRBV28
D gene: NA
CDR3 DNA: TGTGCCAGCACTCCTGAGGCAACCGGGGAGCTGTTTTTT
CDR3 protein: CASTPEATGELFF

J gene: TRBJ2-1
clone size: NA
V gene: TRBV7-2
D gene: TRBD2
CDR3 DNA: TGTGCCAGCAGCTTACGTCCTAGCGGGAGGGGGAATGAGCAGTTCTTC
CDR3 protein: CASSLRPSGRGNEQFF

J gene: TRBJ2-5
clone size: NA
V gene: TRBV18
D gene: NA
CDR3 DNA: TGTGCCAGCTCACCAATCAGACAGCAAGAGACCCAGTACTTC
CDR3 protein: CASSPIRQQETQYF

J gene: TRBJ2-1
clone size: NA
V gene: TRBV14
D gene: NA
CDR3 DNA: TGTGCCAGCAGCCGGAATCAGGGGAGAGAGGTGCAGTTCTTC
CDR3 protein: CASSRNQGREVQFF

J gene: TRBJ1-2
clone size: NA
V gene: TRBV10-3
D gene: NA
CDR3 DNA: TGTGCCATCAGTGTGCACAGGGAGTCGACTAACTATGGCTACACCTTC
CDR3 protein: CAISVHRESTNYGYTF

J gene: TRBJ2-7
clone size: NA
V gene: TRBV6-5
D gene: TRBD2
CDR3 DNA: TGTGCCAGCAGCCGGACTAGCGGCGGGTACGAGCAGTACTTC
CDR3 protein: CASSRTSGGYEQYF

J gene: TRBJ2-1
clone size: NA
V gene: TRBV6-1
D gene: TRBD2
CDR3 DNA: TGTGCCAGCAGTGACGGGACTAGATACAATGAGCAGTTCTTC
CDR3 protein: CASSDGTRYNEQFF

J gene: TRBJ2-7
clone size: NA
V gene: TRBV18
D gene: NA
CDR3 DNA: TGTGCCAGCTCAACCCAACAGGGATTTAACTACGAGCAGTACTTC
CDR3 protein: CASSTQQGFNYEQYF

J gene: TRBJ2-7
clone size: NA
V gene: TRBV5-1
D gene: NA
CDR3 DNA: TGCGCCAGCAGCTTGGACGGACGGTACGAGCAGTACTTC
CDR3 protein: CASSLDGRYEQYF

J gene: TRBJ2-1
clone size: NA
V gene: TRBV7-3
D gene: TRBD1
CDR3 DNA: TGTGCCAGCAGCTTAGAGACAGGGGGCACTGAGCAGTTCTTC
CDR3 protein: CASSLETGGTEQFF

J gene: TRBJ1-1
clone size: NA
V gene: TRBV7-6
D gene: NA
CDR3 DNA: TGTGCCAGCAGCAGCCTACTTACGGGCACTGAAGCTTTCTTT
CDR3 protein: CASSSLLTGTEAFF

J gene: TRBJ1-5
clone size: NA
V gene: TRBV15
D gene: NA
CDR3 DNA: TGTGCCACCAGCCGCGGGGGGGATAGCAATCAGCCCCAGCATTTT
CDR3 protein: CATSRGGDSNQPQHF

J gene: TRBJ2-1
clone size: NA
V gene: TRBV3-1/TRBV3-2
D gene: TRBD2
CDR3 DNA: TGTGCCAGCAGCCTAGCGGGACTCAATGAGCAGTTCTTC
CDR3 protein: CASSLAGLNEQFF

J gene: TRBJ2-5
clone size: NA
V gene: TRBV19
D gene: TRBD2
CDR3 DNA: TGTGCCAGTAGTATCGGCCTAGCGGGAGAACCCCAGTACTTC
CDR3 protein: CASSIGLAGEPQYF

J gene: TRBJ2-3
clone size: NA
V gene: TRBV11-2
D gene: TRBD1
CDR3 DNA: TGTGCCAGCAGCCAACGCCGACAGGGGGCAGTCGGTGTGAGAGATACGCAGTATTTT
CDR3 protein: CASSQRRQGAVGVRDTQYF

J gene: TRBJ2-5
clone size: NA
V gene: TRBV4-3
D gene: NA
CDR3 DNA: TGCGCCAGCAGCCAAGACAGGGTGGAGGGGGGGACCCAGTACTTC
CDR3 protein: CASSQDRVEGGTQYF

J gene: TRBJ2-1
clone size: NA
V gene: TRBV7-3
D gene: NA
CDR3 DNA: TGTGCCAGCAGCTTAGACGGAAGCTCCTACAATGAGCAGTTCTTC
CDR3 protein: CASSLDGSSYNEQFF

J gene: TRBJ1-5
clone size: NA
V gene: TRBV19
D gene: NA
CDR3 DNA: TGTGCCAGTAGTTACATGCCCTCGGGGTATAGCAATCAGCCCCAGCATTTT
CDR3 protein: CASSYMPSGYSNQPQHF

J gene: TRBJ2-1
clone size: NA
V gene: TRBV3-1/TRBV3-2
D gene: NA
CDR3 DNA: TGTGCCAGCAGCCATAACCCTCACCCCTCGGGGAATGAGCAGTTCTTC
CDR3 protein: CASSHNPHPSGNEQFF

J gene: TRBJ2-3
clone size: NA
V gene: TRBV9
D gene: NA
CDR3 DNA: TGTGCCAGCAGCGTATTTCCCTTGACAGATACGCAGTATTTT
CDR3 protein: CASSVFPLTDTQYF